The TCR beta chain under discussion was sequenced for a study of cytomegalovirus exposure and HLA in healthy donors. The study ran its PCR with 60 Vbeta and 13 Jbeta primers. Repertoires were generated with immunoSEQ multiplex PCR, while TCRdb's copy carries only in-frame clones and drops some. In the table there are 200,000 to 250,000 clones, around four fifths of which are singletons. The V gene end was trimmed by 1 base and the J gene end by 9 bases; junction bases not matched to a gene: 15. The CDR3 is 18 residues long. Germline V gene data show CDR1 as LNHDA and CDR2 as SQIVND (reference sequence).

The TCR comes from a male donor in good health and CMV-seronegative. Sequencing was performed on PBMCs. V gene TRBV19 combines with J gene TRBJ2-1, with 10 bases matching TRBD2. For the CDR3, the DNA is TGTGCCAGTAGTATAGTTGGAGGAGCTAGCGGGGGACGGGGTGAGCAGTTCTTC. Translated, it gives CASSIVGGASGGRGEQFF.